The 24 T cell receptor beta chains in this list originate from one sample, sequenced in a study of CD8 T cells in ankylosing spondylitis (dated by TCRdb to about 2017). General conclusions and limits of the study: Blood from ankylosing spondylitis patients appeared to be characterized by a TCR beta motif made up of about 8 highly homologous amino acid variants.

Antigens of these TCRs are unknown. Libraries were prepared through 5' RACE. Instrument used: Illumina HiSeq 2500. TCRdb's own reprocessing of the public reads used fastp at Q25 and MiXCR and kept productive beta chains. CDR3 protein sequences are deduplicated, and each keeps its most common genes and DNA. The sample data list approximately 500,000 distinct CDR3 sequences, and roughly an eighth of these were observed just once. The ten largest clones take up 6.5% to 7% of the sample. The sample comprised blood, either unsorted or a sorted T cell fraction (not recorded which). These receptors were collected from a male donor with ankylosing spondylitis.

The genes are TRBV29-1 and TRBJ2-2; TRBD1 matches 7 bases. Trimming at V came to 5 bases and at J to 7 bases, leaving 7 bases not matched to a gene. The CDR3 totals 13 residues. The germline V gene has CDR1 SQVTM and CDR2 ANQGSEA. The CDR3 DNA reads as TGCAGCGTTAACAGGGGTGGAAACGGGGAGCTGTTTTTT. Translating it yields CSVNRGGNGELFF.

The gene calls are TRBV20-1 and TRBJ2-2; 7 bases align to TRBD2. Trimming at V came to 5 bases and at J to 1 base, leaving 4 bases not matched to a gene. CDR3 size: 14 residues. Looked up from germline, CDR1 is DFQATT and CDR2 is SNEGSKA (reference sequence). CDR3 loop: CSAGGVRNTGELFF. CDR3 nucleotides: TGCAGTGCTGGGGGGGTCCGGAACACCGGGGAGCTGTTTTTT.

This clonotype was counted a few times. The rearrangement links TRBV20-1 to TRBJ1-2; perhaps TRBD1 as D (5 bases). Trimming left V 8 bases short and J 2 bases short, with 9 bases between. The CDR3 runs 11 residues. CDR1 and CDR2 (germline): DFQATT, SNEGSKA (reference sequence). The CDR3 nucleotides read TGCAGTTCCGGGGGAAACTATGGCTACACCTTC. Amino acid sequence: CSSGGNYGYTF.

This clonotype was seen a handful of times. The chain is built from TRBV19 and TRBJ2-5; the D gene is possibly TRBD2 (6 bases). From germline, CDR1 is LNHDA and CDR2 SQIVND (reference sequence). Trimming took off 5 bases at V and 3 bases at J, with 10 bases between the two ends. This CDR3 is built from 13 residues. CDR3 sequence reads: CASSGEAKETQYF. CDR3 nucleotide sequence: TGTGCCAGTAGTGGGGAGGCAAAAGAGACCCAGTACTTC. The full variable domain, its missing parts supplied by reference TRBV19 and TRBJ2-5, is DGGITQSPKYLFRKEGQNVTLSCEQNLNHDAMYWYRQDPGQGLRLIYYSQIVNDFQKGDIAEGYSVSREKKESFPLTVTSAQKNPTAFYLCASSGEAKETQYFGPGTRLLVL.

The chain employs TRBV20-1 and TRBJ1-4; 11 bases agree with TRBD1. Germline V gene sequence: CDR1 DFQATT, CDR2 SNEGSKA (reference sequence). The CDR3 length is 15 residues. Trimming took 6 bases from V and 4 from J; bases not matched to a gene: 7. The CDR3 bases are TGCAGTGCCCGGGACAGGGGGTTTTTTAATGAAAAACTGTTTTTT. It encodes CSARDRGFFNEKLFF.

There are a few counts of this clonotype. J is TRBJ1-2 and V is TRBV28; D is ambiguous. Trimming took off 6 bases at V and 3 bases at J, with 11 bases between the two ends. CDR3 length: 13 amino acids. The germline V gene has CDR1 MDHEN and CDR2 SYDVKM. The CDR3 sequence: CASRTSRDYGYTF. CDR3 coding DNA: TGTGCCAGCAGAACTTCTCGGGACTATGGCTACACCTTC.

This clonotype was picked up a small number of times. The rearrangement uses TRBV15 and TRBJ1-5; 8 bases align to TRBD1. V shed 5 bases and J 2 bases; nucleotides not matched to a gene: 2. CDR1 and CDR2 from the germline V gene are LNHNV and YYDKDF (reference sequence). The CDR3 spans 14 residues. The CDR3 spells CATSYRGGNQPQHF. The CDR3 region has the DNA TGTGCCACCAGCTACAGGGGGGGCAATCAGCCCCAGCATTTT.

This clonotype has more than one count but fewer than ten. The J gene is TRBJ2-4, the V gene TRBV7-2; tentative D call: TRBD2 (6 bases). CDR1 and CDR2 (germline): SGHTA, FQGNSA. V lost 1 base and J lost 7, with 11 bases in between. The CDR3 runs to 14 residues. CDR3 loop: CASSLVVADNIQYF. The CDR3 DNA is TGTGCCAGCAGCTTAGTGGTAGCGGATAACATTCAGTACTTC.

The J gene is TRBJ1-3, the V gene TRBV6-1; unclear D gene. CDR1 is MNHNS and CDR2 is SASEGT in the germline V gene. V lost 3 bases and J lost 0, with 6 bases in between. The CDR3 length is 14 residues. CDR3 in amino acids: CASSEGGSGNTIYF. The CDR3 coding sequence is TGTGCCAGCAGTGAGGGCGGCTCTGGAAACACCATATATTTT.

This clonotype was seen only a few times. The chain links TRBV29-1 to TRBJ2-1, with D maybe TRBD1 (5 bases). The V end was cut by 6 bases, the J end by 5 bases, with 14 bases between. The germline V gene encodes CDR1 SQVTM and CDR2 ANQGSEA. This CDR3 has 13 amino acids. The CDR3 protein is CSVRGLTNNEQFF. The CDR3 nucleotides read TGCAGCGTAAGGGGTCTAACAAACAATGAGCAGTTCTTC.

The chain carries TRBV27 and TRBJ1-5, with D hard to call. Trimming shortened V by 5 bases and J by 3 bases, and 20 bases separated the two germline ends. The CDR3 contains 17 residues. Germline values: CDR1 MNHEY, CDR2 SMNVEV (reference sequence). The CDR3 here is CASSPLAPLSHNQPQHF. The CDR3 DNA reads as TGTGCCAGCAGTCCCCTTGCCCCACTAAGCCACAATCAGCCCCAGCATTTT.

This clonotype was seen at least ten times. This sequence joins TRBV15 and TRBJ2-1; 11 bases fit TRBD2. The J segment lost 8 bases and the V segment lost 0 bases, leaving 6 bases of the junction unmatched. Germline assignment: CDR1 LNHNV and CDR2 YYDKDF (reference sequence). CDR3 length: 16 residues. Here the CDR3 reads CATSRDLAGGPDEQFF. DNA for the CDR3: TGTGCCACCAGCAGAGATTTAGCGGGAGGGCCGGATGAGCAGTTCTTC. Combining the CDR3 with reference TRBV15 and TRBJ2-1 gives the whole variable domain DAMVIQNPRYQVTQFGKPVTLSCSQTLNHNVMYWYQQKSSQAPKLLFHYYDKDFNNEADTPDNFQSRRPNTSFCFLDIRSPGLGDTAMYLCATSRDLAGGPDEQFFGPGTRLTVL.

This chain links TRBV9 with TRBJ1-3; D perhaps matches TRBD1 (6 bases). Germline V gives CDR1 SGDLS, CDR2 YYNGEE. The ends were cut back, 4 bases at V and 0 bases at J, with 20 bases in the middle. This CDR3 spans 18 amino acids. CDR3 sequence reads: CASSPRVRGATSGNTIYF. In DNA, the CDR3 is TGTGCCAGCAGCCCCCGGGTACGGGGGGCCACCTCTGGAAACACCATATATTTT.

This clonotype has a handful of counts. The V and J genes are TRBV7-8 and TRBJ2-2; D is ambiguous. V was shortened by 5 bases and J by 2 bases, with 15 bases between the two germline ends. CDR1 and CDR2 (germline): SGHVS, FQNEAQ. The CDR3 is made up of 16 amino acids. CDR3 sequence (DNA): TGTGCCAGCAGCCCCGCCGGTGCGGCCAACACCGGGGAGCTGTTTTTT. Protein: CASSPAGAANTGELFF.

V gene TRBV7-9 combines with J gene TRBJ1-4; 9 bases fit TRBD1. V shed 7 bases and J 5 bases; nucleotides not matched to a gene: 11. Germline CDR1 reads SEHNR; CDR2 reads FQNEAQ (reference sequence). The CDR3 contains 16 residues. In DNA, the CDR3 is TGTGCCAGCACGCGATCAAACAGGGGGCCGAATGAAAAACTGTTTTTT. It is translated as CASTRSNRGPNEKLFF.

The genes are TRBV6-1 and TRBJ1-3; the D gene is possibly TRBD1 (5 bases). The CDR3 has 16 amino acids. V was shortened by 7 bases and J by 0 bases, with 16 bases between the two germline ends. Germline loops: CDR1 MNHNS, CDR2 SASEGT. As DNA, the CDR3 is TGTGCCAGCACCGAAGGGGCCCCGAGCTCTGGAAACACCATATATTTT. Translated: CASTEGAPSSGNTIYF.

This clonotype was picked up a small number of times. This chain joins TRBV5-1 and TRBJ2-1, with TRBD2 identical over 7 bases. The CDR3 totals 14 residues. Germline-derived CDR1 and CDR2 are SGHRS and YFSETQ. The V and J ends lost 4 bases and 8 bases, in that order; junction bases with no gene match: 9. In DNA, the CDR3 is TGCGCCAGCAGCGCGGCGGCGGGAGAAGATGAGCAGTTCTTC. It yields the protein CASSAAAGEDEQFF.

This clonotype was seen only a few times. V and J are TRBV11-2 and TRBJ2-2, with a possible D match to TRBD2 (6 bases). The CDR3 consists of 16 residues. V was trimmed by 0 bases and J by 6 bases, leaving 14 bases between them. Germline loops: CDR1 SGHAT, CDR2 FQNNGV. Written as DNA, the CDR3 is TGTGCCAGCAGCTTAGATGGAGGGCAAGGGTCCGGGGAGCTGTTTTTT. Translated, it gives CASSLDGGQGSGELFF. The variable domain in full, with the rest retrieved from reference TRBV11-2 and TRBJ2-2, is EAGVAQSPRYKIIEKRQSVAFWCNPISGHATLYWYQQILGQGPKLLIQFQNNGVVDDSQLPKDRFSAERLKGVDSTLKIQPAKLEDSAVYLCASSLDGGQGSGELFFGEGSRLTVL.

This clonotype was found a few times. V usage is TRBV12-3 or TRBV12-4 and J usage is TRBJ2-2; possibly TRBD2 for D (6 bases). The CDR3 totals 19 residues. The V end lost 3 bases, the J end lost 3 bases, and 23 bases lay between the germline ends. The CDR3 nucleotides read TGTGCCAGCAGTTTTTGGTTTGGGCCGGGCGGGACCGACACCGGGGAGCTGTTTTTT. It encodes CASSFWFGPGGTDTGELFF.

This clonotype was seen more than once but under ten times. CDR3: CASSLEVFADTQYF. The CDR3 DNA reads TGTGCCAGCAGCTTAGAGGTGTTCGCAGATACGCAGTATTTT. V is TRBV7-6 and J is TRBJ2-3; D uncertain. Germline CDR1 SGHVS, CDR2 FNYEAQ. The V end was cut by 1 base, the J end by 4 bases, with 9 bases between. The CDR3 is 14 residues long.

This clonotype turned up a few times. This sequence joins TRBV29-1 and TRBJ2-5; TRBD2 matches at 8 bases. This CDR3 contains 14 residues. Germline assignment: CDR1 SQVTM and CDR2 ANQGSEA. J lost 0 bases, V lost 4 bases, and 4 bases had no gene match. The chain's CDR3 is CSVVGGDYQETQYF. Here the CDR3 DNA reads TGCAGCGTTGTCGGGGGGGACTACCAAGAGACCCAGTACTTC. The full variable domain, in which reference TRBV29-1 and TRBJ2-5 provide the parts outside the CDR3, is SAVISQKPSRDICQRGTSLTIQCQVDSQVTMMFWYRQQPGQSLTLIATANQGSEATYESGFVIDKFPISRPNLTFSTLTVSNMSPEDSSIYLCSVVGGDYQETQYFGPGTRLLVL.

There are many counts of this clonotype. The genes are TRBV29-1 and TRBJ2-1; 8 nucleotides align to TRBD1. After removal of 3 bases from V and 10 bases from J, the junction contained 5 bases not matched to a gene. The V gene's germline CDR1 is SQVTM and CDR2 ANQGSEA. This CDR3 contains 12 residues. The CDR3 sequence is CSVDRGLGEQFF. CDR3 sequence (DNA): TGCAGCGTTGACAGGGGGCTGGGCGAGCAGTTCTTC.

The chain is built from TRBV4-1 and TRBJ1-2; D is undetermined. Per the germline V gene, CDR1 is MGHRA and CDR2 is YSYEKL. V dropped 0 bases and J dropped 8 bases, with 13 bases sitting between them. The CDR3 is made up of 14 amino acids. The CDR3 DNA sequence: TGCGCCAGCAGCCAAGAGGGCCGGGTTTGGGGCTACACCTTC. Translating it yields CASSQEGRVWGYTF.

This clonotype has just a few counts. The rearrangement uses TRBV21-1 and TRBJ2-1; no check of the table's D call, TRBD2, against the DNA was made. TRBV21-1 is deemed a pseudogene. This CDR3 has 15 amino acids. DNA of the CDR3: TGTGCCAGCAGCACCAAGCGGGAGGGCCGCAAGGAGCAGTTCTTC. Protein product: CASSTKREGRKEQFF.